What follows are 9 T cell receptor beta chains derived from one specimen sequenced in a study of identical twins. One entry per CDR3 protein, called by TCRdb with MiXCR from the 5' RACE reads. The sample has hundreds of thousands of distinct CDR3 sequences; 10% to 15% are singletons. The same specimen was also included in a second study, on yellow fever vaccine responses in identical twins.

Sequencing used PBMCs. The receptors come from a young woman in good health.

The CDR3, as DNA: TGTGCCAGCAGCCCTCACGCCGGGAGTATCGGGGAGCTGTTTTTT. Protein: CASSPHAGSIGELFF. The gene calls are TRBV3-1 and TRBJ2-2, with a tentative D call TRBD2 (6 bases). The germline gives CDR1 LGHDT, CDR2 YNNKEL (reference sequence). This CDR3 region has 15 residues. V lost 4 bases and J lost 7, with 16 bases in between. Complete variable domain (other parts from reference TRBV3-1 and TRBJ2-2): DTAVSQTPKYLVTQMGNDKSIKCEQNLGHDTMYWYKQDSKKFLKIMFSYNNKELIINETVPNRFSPKSPDKAHLNLHINSLELGDSAVYFCASSPHAGSIGELFFGEGSRLTVL.

V is TRBV5-6 and J is TRBJ2-1; a weak D match, TRBD2 (5 bases). The CDR3 extends over 14 amino acids. The V gene's germline CDR1 is SGHDT and CDR2 YYEEEE. V was pared by 4 bases and J by 6 bases, with 14 bases between. The CDR3 here is CASSPGILSNEQFF. DNA for the CDR3: TGTGCCAGCAGCCCCGGGATACTAAGCAATGAGCAGTTCTTC.

This clonotype has a handful of counts. The CDR3 DNA is TGTGCCAGCAGTGGAACGCTGTTGGCCGGAGCTTTCTTT. Its translation: CASSGTLLAGAFF. The gene calls are TRBV2 and TRBJ1-1; no firm D call. Trimming shortened V by 4 bases and J by 10 bases, and 16 bases separated the two germline ends. The CDR3 extends over 13 amino acids. Germline CDR1 SNHLY, CDR2 FYNNEI.

This clonotype was detected a few times. The V gene is TRBV5-6, the J gene TRBJ2-2; D is uncertain. Germline CDR1 is SGHDT and CDR2 is YYEEEE. The germline V and J ends were trimmed by 1 base and 7 bases, with 8 bases remaining between them. This CDR3 has 13 residues. CDR3 loop: CASSLLSVGELFF. CDR3 nucleotides: TGTGCCAGCAGCTTGTTGTCGGTCGGGGAGCTGTTTTTT.

Only a few counts were recorded for this clonotype. The chain couples TRBV6-5 to TRBJ1-4, with 9 bases aligning to TRBD1. V shed 4 bases and J 7 bases; nucleotides not matched to a gene: 7. Germline V gives CDR1 MNHEY, CDR2 SVGAGI. The CDR3 consists of 15 residues. CDR3 protein: CASSSAGTGFEKLFF. CDR3 bases: TGTGCCAGCAGTTCCGCCGGGACAGGGTTTGAAAAACTGTTTTTT.

This chain links TRBV7-9 with TRBJ2-7; a weak D match, TRBD1 (5 bases). CDR3 length equals 15 residues. Looked up from germline, CDR1 is SEHNR and CDR2 is FQNEAQ (reference sequence). V gave up 4 bases and J gave up 0 bases, with 13 bases separating them. The CDR3 DNA reads TGTGCCAGCAGCTCAGGGTACGGTAGCTCCTACGAGCAGTACGTC. Translated: CASSSGYGSSYEQYV.

The chain uses TRBV7-6 and TRBJ2-2; TRBD2 agrees at 7 bases. The V segment lost 5 bases and the J segment 2 bases; nucleotides outside the gene matches: 11. This CDR3 is 17 amino acids long. Germline CDR1 is SGHVS and CDR2 is FNYEAQ. CDR3 DNA sequence: TGTGCCAGCAGCCGTGGGACTACCACACTAAACACCGGGGAGCTGTTTTTT. It codes for CASSRGTTTLNTGELFF.

The gene calls are TRBV28 and TRBJ2-7; D is perhaps TRBD1 (6 bases). Germline CDR1 reads MDHEN; CDR2 reads SYDVKM. The CDR3 has 17 amino acids. The germline V and J ends were trimmed by 5 bases and 0 bases, with 20 bases remaining between them. CDR3 loop: CASSRLDGQLFSYEQYF. Written as DNA, the CDR3 is TGTGCCAGCAGTCGACTCGACGGACAGCTTTTCTCCTACGAGCAGTACTTC.

In its sample, this clonotype was seen a few times. J is TRBJ2-5 and V is TRBV3-1; 7 bases map to TRBD2. Germline V gene data show CDR1 as LGHDT and CDR2 as YNNKEL (reference sequence). This CDR3 contains 15 residues. V lost 4 bases to trimming and J lost 5 bases; unmatched junction nucleotides: 10. The CDR3 nucleotides read TGTGCCAGCAGCCCCTTTGCGGGAGCGGAGGAGACCCAGTACTTC. Its translation: CASSPFAGAEETQYF.